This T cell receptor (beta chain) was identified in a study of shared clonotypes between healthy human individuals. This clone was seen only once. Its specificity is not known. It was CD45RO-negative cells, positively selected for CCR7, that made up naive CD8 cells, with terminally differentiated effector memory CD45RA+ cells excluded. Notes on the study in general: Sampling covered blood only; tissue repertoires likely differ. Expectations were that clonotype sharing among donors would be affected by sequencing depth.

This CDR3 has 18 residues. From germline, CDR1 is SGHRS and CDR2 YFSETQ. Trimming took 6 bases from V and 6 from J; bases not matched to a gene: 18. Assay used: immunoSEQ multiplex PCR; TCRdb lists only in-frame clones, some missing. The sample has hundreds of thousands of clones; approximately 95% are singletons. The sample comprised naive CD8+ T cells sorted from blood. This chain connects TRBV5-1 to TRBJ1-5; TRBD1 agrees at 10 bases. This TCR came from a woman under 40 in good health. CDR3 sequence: CASTQIPSGQGTCQPQHF. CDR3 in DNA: TGCGCCAGCACCCAAATCCCATCGGGACAGGGGACCTGTCAGCCCCAGCATTTT.